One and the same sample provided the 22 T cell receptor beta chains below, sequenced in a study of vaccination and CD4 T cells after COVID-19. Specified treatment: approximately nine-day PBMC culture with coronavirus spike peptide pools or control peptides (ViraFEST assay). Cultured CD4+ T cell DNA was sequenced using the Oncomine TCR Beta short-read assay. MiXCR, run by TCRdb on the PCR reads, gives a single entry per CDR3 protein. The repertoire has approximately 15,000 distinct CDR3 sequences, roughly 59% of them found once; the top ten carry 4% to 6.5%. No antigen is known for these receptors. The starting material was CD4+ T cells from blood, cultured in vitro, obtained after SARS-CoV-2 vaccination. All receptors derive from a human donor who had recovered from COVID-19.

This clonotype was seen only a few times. The CDR3: CASSPRGQGNYGYTF. CDR3 sequence (DNA): TGTGCCAGTAGTCCCCGGGGACAGGGCAACTATGGCTACACCTTC. The gene calls are TRBV19 and TRBJ1-2; 9 bases fit TRBD1. The CDR3 runs 15 residues. After removal of 5 bases from V and 2 bases from J, the junction contained 6 bases not matched to a gene. Germline-derived CDR1 and CDR2 are LNHDA and SQIVND (reference sequence).

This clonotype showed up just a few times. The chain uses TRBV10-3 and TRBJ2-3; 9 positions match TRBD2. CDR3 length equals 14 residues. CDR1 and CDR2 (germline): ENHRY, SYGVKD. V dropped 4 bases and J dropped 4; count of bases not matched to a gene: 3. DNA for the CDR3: TGTGCCATCAGTGCTAGCGGGGCGGCAGATACGCAGTATTTT. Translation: CAISASGAADTQYF.

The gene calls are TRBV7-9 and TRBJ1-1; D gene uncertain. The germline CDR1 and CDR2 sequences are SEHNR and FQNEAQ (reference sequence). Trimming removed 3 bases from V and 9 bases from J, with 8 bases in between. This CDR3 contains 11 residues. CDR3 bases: TGTGCCAGCAGCTTTGGGGTTCAAGCTTTCTTT. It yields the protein CASSFGVQAFF.

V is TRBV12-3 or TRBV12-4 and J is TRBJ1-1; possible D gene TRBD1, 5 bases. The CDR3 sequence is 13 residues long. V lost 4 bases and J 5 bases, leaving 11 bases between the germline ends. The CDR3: CASSWGGGTEAFF. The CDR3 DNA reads TGTGCCAGCAGTTGGGGGGGAGGGACTGAAGCTTTCTTT.

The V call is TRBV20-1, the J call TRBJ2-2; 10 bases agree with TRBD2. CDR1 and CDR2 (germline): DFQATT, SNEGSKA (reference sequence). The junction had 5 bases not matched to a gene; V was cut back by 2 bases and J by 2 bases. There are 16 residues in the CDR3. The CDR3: CSARKLAGFNTGELFF. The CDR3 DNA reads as TGCAGTGCTAGAAAACTAGCGGGATTTAACACCGGGGAGCTGTTTTTT.

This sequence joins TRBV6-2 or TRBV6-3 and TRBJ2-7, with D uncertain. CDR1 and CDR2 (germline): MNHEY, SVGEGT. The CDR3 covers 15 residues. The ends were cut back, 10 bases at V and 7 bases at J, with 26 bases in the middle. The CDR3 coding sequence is TGTGCCAACCAATTCCGGCTGCCAACTTCTTGGGAGCAGTACTTC. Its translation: CANQFRLPTSWEQYF.

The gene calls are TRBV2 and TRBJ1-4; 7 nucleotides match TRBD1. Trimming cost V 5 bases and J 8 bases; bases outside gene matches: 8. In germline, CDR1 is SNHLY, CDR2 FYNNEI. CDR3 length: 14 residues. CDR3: CASSQDRAGEKLFF. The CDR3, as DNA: TGTGCCAGCAGTCAAGACAGGGCAGGGGAAAAACTGTTTTTT.

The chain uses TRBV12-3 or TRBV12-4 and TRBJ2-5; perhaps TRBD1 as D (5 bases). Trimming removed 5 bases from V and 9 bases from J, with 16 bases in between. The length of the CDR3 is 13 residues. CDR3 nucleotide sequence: TGTGCCAGCAGTCTGACACTTGAAGGGGCCCAGTACTTC. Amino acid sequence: CASSLTLEGAQYF.

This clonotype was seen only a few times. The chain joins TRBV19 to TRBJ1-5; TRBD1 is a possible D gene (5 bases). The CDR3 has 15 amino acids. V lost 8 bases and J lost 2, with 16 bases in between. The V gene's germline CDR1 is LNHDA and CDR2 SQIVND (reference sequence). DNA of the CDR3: TGTGCCAGTGGGCTGGGGGTTGGCCGCAATCAGCCCCAGCATTTT. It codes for CASGLGVGRNQPQHF.

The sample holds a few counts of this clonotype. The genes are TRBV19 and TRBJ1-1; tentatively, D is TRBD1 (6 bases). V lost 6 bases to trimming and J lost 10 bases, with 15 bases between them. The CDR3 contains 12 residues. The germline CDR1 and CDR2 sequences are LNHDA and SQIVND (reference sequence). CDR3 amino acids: CASSPSGGSAFF. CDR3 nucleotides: TGTGCCAGTAGCCCCTCGGGGGGCTCAGCTTTCTTT.

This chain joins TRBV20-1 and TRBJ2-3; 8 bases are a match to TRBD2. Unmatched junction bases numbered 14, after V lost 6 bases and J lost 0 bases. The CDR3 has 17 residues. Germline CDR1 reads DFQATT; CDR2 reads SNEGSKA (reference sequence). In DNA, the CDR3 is TGCAGTGCCAAACGCCCTATTAGCGGGATCAGCACAGATACGCAGTATTTT. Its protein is CSAKRPISGISTDTQYF.

This chain's CDR3 is CSARDSGTGGQGHGNTIYF. Written as DNA, the CDR3 is TGCAGTGCTAGGGACTCCGGGACAGGGGGCCAGGGGCATGGAAACACCATATATTTT. This chain connects TRBV20-1 to TRBJ1-3, with 12 nucleotides matching TRBD1. V shed 3 bases and J 3 bases; nucleotides not matched to a gene: 15. CDR1 is DFQATT and CDR2 is SNEGSKA in the germline V gene (reference sequence). CDR3 size: 19 residues.

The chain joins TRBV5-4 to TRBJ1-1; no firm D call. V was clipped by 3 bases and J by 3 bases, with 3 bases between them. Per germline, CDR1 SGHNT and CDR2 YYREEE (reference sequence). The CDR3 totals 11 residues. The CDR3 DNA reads TGTGCCAGCAGCTCCGACACTGAAGCTTTCTTT. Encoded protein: CASSSDTEAFF.

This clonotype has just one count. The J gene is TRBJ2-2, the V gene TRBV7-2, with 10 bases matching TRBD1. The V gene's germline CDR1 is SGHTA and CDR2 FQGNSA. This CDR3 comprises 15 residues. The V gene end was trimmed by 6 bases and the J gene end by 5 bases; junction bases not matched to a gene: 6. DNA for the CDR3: TGTGCCAGCAGTTCCGGGACAGGGGAGACCGGGGAGCTGTTTTTT. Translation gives CASSSGTGETGELFF.

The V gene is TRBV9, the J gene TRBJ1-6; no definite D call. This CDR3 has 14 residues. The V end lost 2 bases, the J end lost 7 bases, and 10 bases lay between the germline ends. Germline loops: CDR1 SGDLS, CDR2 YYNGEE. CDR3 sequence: CASSVSGGNSPLHF. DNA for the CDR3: TGTGCCAGCAGCGTGTCTGGTGGGAATTCACCCCTCCACTTT.

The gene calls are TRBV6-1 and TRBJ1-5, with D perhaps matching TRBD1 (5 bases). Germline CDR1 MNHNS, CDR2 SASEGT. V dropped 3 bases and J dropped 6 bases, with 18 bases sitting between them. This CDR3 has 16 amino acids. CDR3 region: CASSDPAGRRAQPQHF. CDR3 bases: TGTGCCAGCAGTGATCCTGCGGGGCGCAGGGCTCAGCCCCAGCATTTT.

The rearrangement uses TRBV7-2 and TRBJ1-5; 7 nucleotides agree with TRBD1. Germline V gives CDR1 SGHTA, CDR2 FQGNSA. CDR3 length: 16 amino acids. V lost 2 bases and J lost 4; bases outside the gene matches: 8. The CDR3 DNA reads TGTGCCAGCAGCTTACGACAGGGTGTTAAGAATCAGCCCCAGCATTTT. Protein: CASSLRQGVKNQPQHF.

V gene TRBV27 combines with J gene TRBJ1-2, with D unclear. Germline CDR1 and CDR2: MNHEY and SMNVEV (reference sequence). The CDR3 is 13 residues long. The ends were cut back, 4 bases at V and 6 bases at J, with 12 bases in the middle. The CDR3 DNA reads TGTGCCAGCAGTTCAAACAGCCTACATGGCTACACCTTC. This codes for CASSSNSLHGYTF.

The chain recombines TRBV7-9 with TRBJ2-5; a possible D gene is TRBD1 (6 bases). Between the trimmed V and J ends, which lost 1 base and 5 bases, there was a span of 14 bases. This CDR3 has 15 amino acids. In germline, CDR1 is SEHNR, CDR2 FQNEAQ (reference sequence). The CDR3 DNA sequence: TGTGCCAGCAGCTTAGAAGAAACAGGGCGCGAGACCCAGTACTTC. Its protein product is CASSLEETGRETQYF.

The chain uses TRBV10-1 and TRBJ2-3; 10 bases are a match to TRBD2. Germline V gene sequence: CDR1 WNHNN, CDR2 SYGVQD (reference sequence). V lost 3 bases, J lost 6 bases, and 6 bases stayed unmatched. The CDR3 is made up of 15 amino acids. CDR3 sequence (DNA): TGCGCCAGCAGTGAACTAGCGGGGACCCCGGATACGCAGTATTTT. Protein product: CASSELAGTPDTQYF.

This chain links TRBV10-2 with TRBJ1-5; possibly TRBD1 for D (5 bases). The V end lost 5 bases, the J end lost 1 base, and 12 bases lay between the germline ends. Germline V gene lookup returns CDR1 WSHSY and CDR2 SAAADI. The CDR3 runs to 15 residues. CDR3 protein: CASSSGLISNQPQHF. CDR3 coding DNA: TGCGCCAGCAGTTCGGGACTGATAAGCAATCAGCCCCAGCATTTT.

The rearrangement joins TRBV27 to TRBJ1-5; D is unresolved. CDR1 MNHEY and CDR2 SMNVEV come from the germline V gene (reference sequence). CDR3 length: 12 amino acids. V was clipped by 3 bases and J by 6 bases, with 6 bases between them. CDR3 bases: TGTGCCAGCAGTTTCCGGGGTCAGCCCCAGCATTTT. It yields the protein CASSFRGQPQHF.